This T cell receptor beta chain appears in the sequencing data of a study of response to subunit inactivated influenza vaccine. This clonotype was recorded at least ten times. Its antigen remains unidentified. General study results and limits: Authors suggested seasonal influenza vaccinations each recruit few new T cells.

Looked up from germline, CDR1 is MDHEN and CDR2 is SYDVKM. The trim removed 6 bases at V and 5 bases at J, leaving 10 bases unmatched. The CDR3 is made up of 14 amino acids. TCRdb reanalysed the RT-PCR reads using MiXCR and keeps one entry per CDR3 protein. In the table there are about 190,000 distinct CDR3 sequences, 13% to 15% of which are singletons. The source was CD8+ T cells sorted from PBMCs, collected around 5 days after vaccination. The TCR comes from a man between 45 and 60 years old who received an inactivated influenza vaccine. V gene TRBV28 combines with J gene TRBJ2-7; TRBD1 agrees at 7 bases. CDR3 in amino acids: CASSLGTEVDEQYF. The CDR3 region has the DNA TGTGCCAGCAGCCTCGGGACAGAGGTGGACGAGCAGTACTTC.